This TCR beta chain is drawn from a study of cytomegalovirus exposure and HLA in healthy donors. General study results and limits: The productive fraction for most TCR beta V segments was about 90% or about 30% in an earlier analysis. High sensitivity and specificity were reportedly achieved when the classifier diagnosed cytomegalovirus status.

PCR involved 60 Vbeta and 13 Jbeta primers. Only in-frame clones appear in the TCRdb table, and some are missing; sequencing was by immunoSEQ multiplex PCR. Among about 160,000 clones listed, 68% were seen once. This clone occurred a few times. No antigen is known for it. The trim removed 7 bases at V and 4 bases at J, leaving 9 bases unmatched. The germline V gene encodes CDR1 MNHNS and CDR2 SASEGT. The CDR3 has 15 amino acids. The source is a man aged 45-60 years in good health and CMV-seronegative. This chain uses TRBV6-1 with TRBJ1-5, with TRBD1 matching over 8 bases. The sequenced sample consisted of PBMCs. The CDR3 DNA is TGTGCCAGCATGAGGGTCAGGGGGCTTAATCAGCCCCAGCATTTT. This translates into CASMRVRGLNQPQHF.